This is a list of T cell receptor beta chains from one sample in a study of T cells in Graves' hyperthyroidism and ophthalmopathy. Via MiXCR, TCRdb re-called the multiplex PCR reads, giving one row per CDR3 protein. This repertoire shows around 300,000 distinct CDR3 sequences, roughly 15% found once; its top ten account for more than 30%. The sample taken for sequencing was blood. The origin of the receptors is a woman aged 45-65 years with Graves' hyperthyroidism that later progressed to Graves' ophthalmopathy. Each CDR3 is given with its conserved first and last residue. The D gene is left open where the match is weak. The size of a clone is reported for some rows only, either as once, few or many, or as a class for expanded clones.

V gene,clone size,D gene,J gene,CDR3 DNA,CDR3 protein
TRBV10-3,NA,NA,TRBJ2-2,TGTGCCATCGCCGATATTGAGGCTAACACCGGGGAGCTGTTTTTT,CAIADIEANTGELFF
TRBV5-6,many,TRBD1,TRBJ2-1,TGTGCCAGCAGCTCGCCGGGACAGGTCTATGAGCAGTTCTTC,CASSSPGQVYEQFF
TRBV7-8,many,NA,TRBJ2-7,TGTGCCAGCAGCTTAGACTACCACGAGCAGTACTTC,CASSLDYHEQYF
TRBV5-1,many,NA,TRBJ1-1,TGCGCCAGCAGCTTTTTTCAGGGGAACACTGAAGCTTTCTTT,CASSFFQGNTEAFF
TRBV9,NA,NA,TRBJ2-5,TGTGCCAGCAGCGTAGACAGGGTTGAGACCCAGTACTTC,CASSVDRVETQYF
TRBV19,NA,TRBD2,TRBJ2-5,TGTGCCAGTAGTACAGGACTAGCGGGAGTAGAGACCCAGTACTTC,CASSTGLAGVETQYF
TRBV28,NA,TRBD2,TRBJ2-5,TGTGCCAGCAGTCACCCCGGGACTAGCGGGAGGTCCCAGTACTTC,CASSHPGTSGRSQYF
TRBV6-1,many,NA,TRBJ1-5,TGTGCCAGCGGGACCCTTTTTGATAGCAATCAGCCCCAGCATTTT,CASGTLFDSNQPQHF
TRBV30,many,NA,TRBJ1-2,TGTGCCGGAGGGGCAGGCTCTAACTATGGCTACACCTTC,CAGGAGSNYGYTF
TRBV28,many,TRBD1,TRBJ1-5,TGTGCCAGCAGTTCGTCCACTACAGGGGCGCGGCAGCCCCAGCATTTT,CASSSSTTGARQPQHF
TRBV2,many,NA,TRBJ2-1,TGTGCCAGCAGCAACTTCAATGAGCAGTTCTTC,CASSNFNEQFF
TRBV24-1,many,TRBD2,TRBJ2-5,TGTGCCACCAGTGATTTGGGAGTAGCGGGAGACCTCCAAGAGACCCAGTACTTC,CATSDLGVAGDLQETQYF
TRBV7-9,few,TRBD1,TRBJ2-7,TGTGCCAGCAGGTCCCCGGGAACAGGGGACTCCTACGAGCAGTACTTC,CASRSPGTGDSYEQYF
TRBV6-1,NA,NA,TRBJ2-1,TGTGCCAGCAGTGGACAGACCTACAATGAGCAGTTCTTC,CASSGQTYNEQFF
TRBV6-6,many,NA,TRBJ1-1,TGTGCCAGCAGTTACGAGGGGCGGATTACCCGGGAAGCTTTCTTT,CASSYEGRITREAFF
TRBV28,NA,TRBD1,TRBJ2-7,TGTGCCGGAGCAGCCGGGACAGGGGTCCACGAGCAGTACTTC,CAGAAGTGVHEQYF
TRBV7-6,few,TRBD1,TRBJ1-3,TGTGCCAGCAGCTTACCGACAGGGGCCAGCTCTGGAAACACCATATATTTT,CASSLPTGASSGNTIYF
TRBV11-3,few,TRBD1,TRBJ1-2,TGTGCCAGCAACGCGACGACCAGGGGGGCTAACTATGGCTACACCTTC,CASNATTRGANYGYTF
TRBV30,NA,NA,TRBJ2-3,TGTGCCTGGAGCTACCCCGGAGATACGCAGTATTTT,CAWSYPGDTQYF
TRBV5-1,few,NA,TRBJ2-2,TGCGCCAGCAGCTTCGGGGACTTAACGAACACCGGGGAGCTGTTTTTT,CASSFGDLTNTGELFF